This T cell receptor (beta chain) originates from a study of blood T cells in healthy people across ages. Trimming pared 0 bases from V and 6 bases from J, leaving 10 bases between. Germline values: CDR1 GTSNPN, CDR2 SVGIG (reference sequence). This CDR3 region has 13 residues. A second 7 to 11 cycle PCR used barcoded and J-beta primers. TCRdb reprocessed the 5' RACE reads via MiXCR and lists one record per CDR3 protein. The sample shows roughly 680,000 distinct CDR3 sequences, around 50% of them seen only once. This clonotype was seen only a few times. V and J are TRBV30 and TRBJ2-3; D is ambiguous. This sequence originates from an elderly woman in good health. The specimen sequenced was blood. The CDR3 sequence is CAWSVGIMDTQYF. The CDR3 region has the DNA TGTGCCTGGAGTGTTGGGATTATGGATACGCAGTATTTT.